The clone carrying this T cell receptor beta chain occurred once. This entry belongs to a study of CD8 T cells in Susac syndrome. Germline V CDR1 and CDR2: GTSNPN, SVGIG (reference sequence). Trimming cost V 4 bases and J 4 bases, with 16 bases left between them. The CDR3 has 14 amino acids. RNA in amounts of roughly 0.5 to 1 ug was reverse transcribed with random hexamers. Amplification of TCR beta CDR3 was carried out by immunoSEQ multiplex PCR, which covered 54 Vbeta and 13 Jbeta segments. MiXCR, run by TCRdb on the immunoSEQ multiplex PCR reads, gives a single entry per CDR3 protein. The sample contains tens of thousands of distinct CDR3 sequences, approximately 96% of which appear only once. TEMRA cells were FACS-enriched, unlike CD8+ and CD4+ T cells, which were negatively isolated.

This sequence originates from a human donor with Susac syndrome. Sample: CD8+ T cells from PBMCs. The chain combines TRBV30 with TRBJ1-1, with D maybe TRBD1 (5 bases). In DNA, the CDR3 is TGTGCCTGGATAGGGGAGGTCATAAGCACTGAAGCTTTCTTT. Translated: CAWIGEVISTEAFF.